These 18 T cell receptor beta chains were all obtained from the same sample, sequenced in a study of STAT5B mutations in CD4+ large granular lymphocyte leukemia. Repertoires were generated with immunoSEQ multiplex PCR, while TCRdb's copy carries only in-frame clones and drops some. The sample holds fewer than 40,000 clones; over 60% are singletons and the top ten take 2% to 3%. Sequencing was carried out using CD4+ T cells from blood buffy coats. Receptors originate from a human donor in good health.

V gene TRBV7-9 combines with J gene TRBJ2-2; 13 bases map to TRBD2. There are 17 residues in the CDR3. Germline V lookup: CDR1 SEHNR, CDR2 FQNEAQ (reference sequence). V lost 5 bases, J lost 5 bases, and 8 bases stayed unmatched. CDR3 nucleotide sequence: TGTGCCAGCAGCGCACTAGCGGGAGGGCGTGGAACCGGGGAGCTGTTTTTT. It specifies CASSALAGGRGTGELFF.

V gene TRBV11-2 combines with J gene TRBJ2-2; a weak D match, TRBD1 (6 bases). V shed 4 bases and J shed 4 bases, with 13 bases lying between them. This CDR3 contains 15 residues. Germline V gene data show CDR1 as SGHAT and CDR2 as FQNNGV. The CDR3 spells CASSYVTGLTGELFF. The CDR3 DNA reads TGTGCCAGCAGCTACGTGACAGGTCTCACCGGGGAGCTGTTTTTT.

The gene calls are TRBV18 and TRBJ2-7; D may be TRBD1 or TRBD2 (5 bases each). This CDR3 spans 13 amino acids. Germline V CDR1 and CDR2: KGHSH, LQKENI. Trimming took off 3 bases at V and 4 bases at J, with 10 bases between the two ends. The CDR3 protein is CASSPQGGYEQYF. In DNA form, the CDR3 reads TGTGCCAGCTCACCCCAGGGCGGGTACGAGCAGTACTTC. Together with reference TRBV18 and TRBJ2-7, the CDR3 gives the full variable domain: NAGVMQNPRHLVRRRGQEARLRCSPMKGHSHVYWYRQLPEEGLKFMVYLQKENIIDESGMPKERFSAEFPKEGPSILRIQQVVRGDSAAYFCASSPQGGYEQYFGPGTRLTVT.

The rearrangement links TRBV9 to TRBJ2-7; 9 bases are a match to TRBD1. Unmatched junction bases numbered 15, after V lost 0 bases and J lost 5 bases. CDR3 size: 18 residues. Per the germline V gene, CDR1 is SGDLS and CDR2 is YYNGEE. The CDR3 DNA follows: TGTGCCAGCAGCGTAGGGATGGGAGCGGGACAGGGAACAAACGAGCAGTACTTC. Its translation: CASSVGMGAGQGTNEQYF.

A few counts support this clone. This sequence joins TRBV10-3 and TRBJ1-1; tentatively, D is TRBD1 (5 bases). Germline CDR1 reads ENHRY; CDR2 reads SYGVKD. Trimming removed 7 bases from V and 7 bases from J, with 19 bases in between. This CDR3 is 14 amino acids long. CDR3 coding DNA: TGTGCCATCAAGGACGGCAGGGCCACCGGTGAAGCTTTCTTT. This gives the protein CAIKDGRATGEAFF.

The chain couples TRBV18 to TRBJ1-2, with 8 bases that match TRBD1. The junction had 10 bases not matched to a gene; V was cut back by 3 bases and J by 1 base. CDR1 is KGHSH, CDR2 LQKENI, per germline. This CDR3 spans 17 amino acids. CDR3 DNA sequence: TGTGCCAGCTCACCGATGGGGCAGGGGGCCAATAACTATGGCTACACCTTC. This gives the protein CASSPMGQGANNYGYTF.

The V gene is TRBV5-6, the J gene TRBJ2-5; D ambiguous. This CDR3 is built from 13 residues. V shed 0 bases and J shed 3 bases, with 6 bases lying between them. The germline V gene encodes CDR1 SGHDT and CDR2 YYEEEE. The DNA of the CDR3 is TGTGCCAGCAGCTTGGAGGATGAAGAGACCCAGTACTTC. It encodes CASSLEDEETQYF.

The rearrangement uses TRBV7-8 and TRBJ2-6; TRBD2 matches at 13 bases. The CDR3 has 19 amino acids. Germline CDR1 SGHVS, CDR2 FQNEAQ. V gave up 5 bases and J gave up 0 bases; unmatched junction bases: 7. For the CDR3, the DNA is TGTGCCAGCAGCCCTAGGACTAGCGGGGGAGGCTCTGGGGCCAACGTCCTGACTTTC. It encodes CASSPRTSGGGSGANVLTF.

This clone was picked up a small number of times. J is TRBJ2-7 and V is TRBV19, with D tentatively TRBD1 (6 bases). CDR1 LNHDA and CDR2 SQIVND come from the germline V gene (reference sequence). The germline V and J ends were trimmed by 8 bases and 2 bases, with 7 bases remaining between them. The CDR3 contains 11 residues. In DNA form, the CDR3 reads TGTGCCAGTGGACAGACCTACGAGCAGTACTTC. The encoded protein is CASGQTYEQYF.

This clone came up a few times. V gene TRBV30 combines with J gene TRBJ1-1; possibly TRBD1 for D (6 bases). Trimming stripped 7 bases from V and 4 bases from J, with 13 bases between. CDR1 is GTSNPN and CDR2 is SVGIG in the germline V gene (reference sequence). This CDR3 spans 12 amino acids. The CDR3 nucleotides read TGTGCCTATGGGGGCAGGGGCACTGAAGCTTTCTTT. Protein product: CAYGGRGTEAFF.

The sample holds a few counts of this clone. This chain uses TRBV10-3 with TRBJ2-2; 8 nucleotides align to TRBD2. Germline CDR1 and CDR2: ENHRY and SYGVKD. CDR3 size: 15 residues. V shed 10 bases and J 0 bases; nucleotides not matched to a gene: 7. CDR3 coding DNA: TGTGCCACAGCGGGGGCTAACGCGAACACCGGGGAGCTGTTTTTT. Amino acids: CATAGANANTGELFF.

The V call is TRBV11-2, the J call TRBJ1-1; D gene ambiguous. V was trimmed by 7 bases and J by 0 bases, leaving 12 bases between them. The length of the CDR3 is 14 residues. CDR1 is SGHAT and CDR2 is FQNNGV in the germline V gene. The DNA of the CDR3 is TGTGCCAGCACCCGGAGCGCTGTGAACACTGAAGCTTTCTTT. It specifies CASTRSAVNTEAFF.

This chain uses TRBV6-1 with TRBJ1-6; weak D call: TRBD1 (5 bases). The CDR3 consists of 17 residues. Looked up from germline, CDR1 is MNHNS and CDR2 is SASEGT. V gave up 3 bases and J gave up 7 bases, with 19 bases separating them. CDR3 residues: CASSDGTPGRLNSPLHF. The CDR3 DNA follows: TGTGCCAGCAGTGACGGGACGCCGGGACGGCTCAATTCACCCCTCCACTTT.

The J gene is TRBJ1-2, the V gene TRBV6-1; TRBD1 agrees at 7 bases. The CDR3 is 14 residues long. The germline V gene has CDR1 MNHNS and CDR2 SASEGT. Trimming at V came to 1 base and at J to 2 bases, leaving 1 base not matched to a gene. CDR3 DNA: TGTGCCAGCAGTGAAGGGGGACAGAACTATGGCTACACCTTC. Amino acids: CASSEGGQNYGYTF.

The chain recombines TRBV29-1 with TRBJ2-3; 9 nucleotides line up with TRBD1. The CDR3 sequence is 14 residues long. The V gene end was trimmed by 3 bases and the J gene end by 14 bases; junction bases not matched to a gene: 15. Germline CDR1 SQVTM, CDR2 ANQGSEA. For the CDR3, the DNA is TGCAGCGTTGAGGAGATTGGTGGGACAGGGTGGCGGTATTTT. It specifies CSVEEIGGTGWRYF.

This sequence joins TRBV5-1 and TRBJ1-1, with 8 bases lining up with TRBD1. Trimming cost V 4 bases and J 4 bases; bases outside gene matches: 9. The CDR3 contains 15 residues. Germline V gene sequence: CDR1 SGHRS, CDR2 YFSETQ. The CDR3 region is CASSLGRTGTTEAFF. CDR3 nucleotides: TGCGCCAGCAGCCTGGGACGGACAGGGACCACTGAAGCTTTCTTT.

V and J are TRBV30 and TRBJ2-7, with 8 bases matching TRBD1. This CDR3 region has 11 residues. Germline V gene sequence: CDR1 GTSNPN, CDR2 SVGIG (reference sequence). Trimming removed 5 bases from V and 4 bases from J; junction bases left unmatched: 1. The CDR3 loop reads CAWGTGYEQYF. CDR3 DNA: TGTGCCTGGGGGACAGGATACGAGCAGTACTTC.

This clone was counted between two and nine times. The rearrangement links TRBV30 to TRBJ1-1; 8 bases fit TRBD1. Germline V gives CDR1 GTSNPN, CDR2 SVGIG (reference sequence). With 1 base clipped from V and 0 bases from J, the junction kept 7 bases outside the gene matches. The CDR3 extends over 16 amino acids. This CDR3 reads CAWSGTGPVMNTEAFF. The DNA for the CDR3 is TGTGCCTGGAGTGGGACAGGGCCAGTAATGAACACTGAAGCTTTCTTT.